This T cell receptor beta chain originates from a study of blood T cell repertoires in COVID-19. For the study at large: Specimens from acute and convalescent COVID-19 originated in the United States, Italy and Spain.

Cohort assignment relied on participant-reported clinical history. Two negative PCRs, clearance, or symptom resolution had been documented for recovered Cohort 3 donors. Methods used by the authors: Reference gene primer amplification gave nucleated cell count estimates. TCRdb's table, derived via immunoSEQ multiplex PCR, lists solely in-frame clones and lacks some. D and trimming were read from the DNA, whereas the V and J calls and clone size are those reported in that table. The data hold approximately 230,000 clones, with 90% to 95% observed a single time. From germline, CDR1 is LGHNA and CDR2 YSLEER. V dropped 1 base and J dropped 4; count of bases not matched to a gene: 8. The CDR3 has 17 residues.

This receptor was obtained from a young woman who had recovered from COVID-19. This chain joins TRBV4-3 and TRBJ2-1, with TRBD2 identical over 9 bases. The material sequenced was PBMCs or T cells enriched from blood (not recorded which). DNA for the CDR3: TGCGCCAGCAGCCAAGGAGTTAGCGGGGGCGGATACAATGAGCAGTTCTTC. Amino acids: CASSQGVSGGGYNEQFF.